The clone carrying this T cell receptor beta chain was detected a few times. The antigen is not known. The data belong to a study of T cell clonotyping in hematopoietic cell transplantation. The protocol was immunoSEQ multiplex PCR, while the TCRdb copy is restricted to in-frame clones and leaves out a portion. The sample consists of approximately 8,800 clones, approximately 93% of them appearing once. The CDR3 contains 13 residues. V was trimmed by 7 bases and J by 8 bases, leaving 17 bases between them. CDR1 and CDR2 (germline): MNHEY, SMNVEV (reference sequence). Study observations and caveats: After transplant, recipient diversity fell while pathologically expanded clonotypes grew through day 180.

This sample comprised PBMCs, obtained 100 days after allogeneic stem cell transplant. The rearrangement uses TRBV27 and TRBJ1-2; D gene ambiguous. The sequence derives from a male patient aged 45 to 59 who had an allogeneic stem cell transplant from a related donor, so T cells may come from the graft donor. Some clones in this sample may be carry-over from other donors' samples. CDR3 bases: TGTGCCAGCACGAAAACCCCCGATGGGGGCTACACCTTC. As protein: CASTKTPDGGYTF.